This entry lists 31 T cell receptor beta chains sequenced from one sample in a study of T cell clones after liver transplantation. Some clones are missing from TCRdb's copy, which holds only in-frame ones; the method was immunoSEQ multiplex PCR. The top ten hold 0.8% to 0.9% of the sample, which has around 110,000 clones, 90% seen once. Material: CD4+ T cells from blood, obtained 12 months after liver transplant. The receptors derive from a human patient who received a liver transplant. Some T cells may possibly be graft donor cells.

The chain is built from TRBV7-9 and TRBJ2-7; D is possibly TRBD1 (6 bases). The CDR3 totals 14 residues. In germline, CDR1 is SEHNR, CDR2 FQNEAQ (reference sequence). Trimming stripped 1 base from V and 4 bases from J, with 11 bases between. The CDR3 DNA reads TGTGCCAGCAGCTTAGTAGGAACAGGGTACGAGCAGTACTTC. This codes for CASSLVGTGYEQYF.

This clone was counted a single time. V gene TRBV4-1 combines with J gene TRBJ2-1; possible D gene TRBD2, 5 bases. Germline values: CDR1 MGHRA, CDR2 YSYEKL. V lost 4 bases to trimming and J lost 7 bases, with 17 bases between them. The CDR3 is 15 amino acids. This CDR3 reads CASSPAPFTGNEQFF. In DNA, the CDR3 is TGCGCCAGCAGCCCAGCACCCTTCACGGGGAATGAGCAGTTCTTC.

The chain recombines TRBV27 with TRBJ2-2; D gene uncertain. The V gene lost 3 bases and the J gene lost 4 bases, with 3 bases spanning the gap. Germline-derived CDR1 and CDR2 are MNHEY and SMNVEV (reference sequence). The CDR3 is 12 amino acids. CDR3 sequence (DNA): TGTGCCAGCAGTTTGTTCACCGGGGAGCTGTTTTTT. It specifies CASSLFTGELFF.

The genes are TRBV7-2 and TRBJ2-2, with D possibly TRBD1 on 5 matching bases. V was pared by 5 bases and J by 4 bases, with 17 bases between. The CDR3 spans 16 residues. Germline V CDR1 and CDR2: SGHTA, FQGNSA. For the CDR3, the DNA is TGTGCCAGCAGCCCCCCCGGTGGCAGGGTCACCGGGGAGCTGTTTTTT. This gives the protein CASSPPGGRVTGELFF.

V and J are TRBV11-3 and TRBJ2-2, with D unclear. Germline V gene lookup returns CDR1 SGHNT and CDR2 YENEEA. V was trimmed by 3 bases and J by 0 bases, leaving 5 bases between them. The CDR3 length is 14 residues. The DNA of the CDR3 is TGTGCCAGCAGCTTTACTACGAACACCGGGGAGCTGTTTTTT. Translating gives CASSFTTNTGELFF.

About this clone: The same CDR3 can be traced to other DNA sequences in this sample. The rearrangement links TRBV5-1 to TRBJ1-5; possible D gene TRBD1, 6 bases. Germline V gene data show CDR1 as SGHRS and CDR2 as YFSETQ. V was pared by 0 bases and J by 1 base, with 8 bases between. This CDR3 contains 15 residues. CDR3 coding DNA: TGCGCCAGCAGCTTGGGCAGGGGAAGCAATCAGCCCCAGCATTTT. Residues: CASSLGRGSNQPQHF.

The chain joins TRBV11-3 to TRBJ2-7, with D unclear. In germline, CDR1 is SGHNT, CDR2 YENEEA. The V end was cut by 4 bases, the J end by 5 bases, with 12 bases between. The CDR3 extends over 13 amino acids. CDR3 nucleotide sequence: TGTGCCAGCAGCTCGACCGTTGCCCACGAGCAGTACTTC. This sequence encodes CASSSTVAHEQYF.

The genes are TRBV2 and TRBJ2-7; 7 bases line up with TRBD1. Germline assignment: CDR1 SNHLY and CDR2 FYNNEI. CDR3 length: 13 residues. The V segment lost 4 bases and the J segment 2 bases; nucleotides outside the gene matches: 2. CDR3 DNA sequence: TGTGCCAGCAGTGGACAGGGCGCCTACGAGCAGTACTTC. Protein product: CASSGQGAYEQYF.

The J gene is TRBJ2-5, the V gene TRBV29-1; D gene uncertain. The V gene's germline CDR1 is SQVTM and CDR2 ANQGSEA. The CDR3 runs to 15 residues. The germline V and J ends were trimmed by 2 bases and 1 base, with 14 bases remaining between them. CDR3 nucleotides: TGCAGCGTTGAAAAAAGCGTCGATCCCCAAGAGACCCAGTACTTC. This translates into CSVEKSVDPQETQYF.

This chain uses TRBV12-5 with TRBJ2-2; maybe TRBD2 (6 bases). Germline V lookup: CDR1 LGHNT, CDR2 FRNRAP. The CDR3 consists of 14 residues. The ends were cut back, 5 bases at V and 5 bases at J, with 12 bases in the middle. CDR3 sequence reads: CASGRRAGTGELFF. The CDR3 DNA follows: TGTGCTAGTGGTCGGAGGGCCGGGACCGGGGAGCTGTTTTTT.

The chain uses TRBV29-1 and TRBJ2-7; 10 nucleotides align to TRBD1. The CDR3 runs 14 residues. The ends lost 1 base at V and 6 bases at J; junction bases unmatched: 6. Germline V lookup: CDR1 SQVTM, CDR2 ANQGSEA. CDR3: CSVEGTGTGVEQYF. Written as DNA, the CDR3 is TGCAGCGTTGAAGGCACCGGGACAGGGGTCGAGCAGTACTTC.

The gene calls are TRBV29-1 and TRBJ2-1; no reliable D call. The germline CDR1 and CDR2 sequences are SQVTM and ANQGSEA. Trimming stripped 6 bases from V and 8 bases from J, with 8 bases between. The CDR3 has 10 amino acids. The CDR3 nucleotides are TGCAGCGTGGGTGCTCATGAGCAGTTCTTC. Translation gives CSVGAHEQFF.

This clone turned up a few times. The rearrangement uses TRBV6-1 and TRBJ2-3; D ambiguous. This CDR3 has 15 amino acids. V was shortened by 7 bases and J by 1 base, with 15 bases between the two germline ends. Germline CDR1 MNHNS, CDR2 SASEGT. The CDR3 loop reads CASTDTGSGTDTQYF. The CDR3 DNA sequence: TGTGCCAGCACCGACACGGGCAGTGGCACAGATACGCAGTATTTT.

The genes are TRBV30 and TRBJ2-7; no reliable D call. V lost 1 base, J lost 5 bases, and 18 bases lay in between. The CDR3 totals 15 residues. Germline CDR1 is GTSNPN and CDR2 is SVGIG (reference sequence). As DNA, the CDR3 is TGTGCCTGGAGTGCCTCGGTCGGGTCAGGTCACGAGCAGTACTTC. This encodes CAWSASVGSGHEQYF. The full variable domain, its missing parts supplied by reference TRBV30 and TRBJ2-7, is SQTIHQWPATLVQPVGSPLSLECTVEGTSNPNLYWYRQAAGRGLQLLFYSVGIGQISSEVPQNLSASRPQDRQFILSSKKLLLSDSGFYLCAWSASVGSGHEQYFGPGTRLTVT.

The chain has TRBV2 and TRBJ1-3; tentatively, D is TRBD1 (5 bases). The CDR3 covers 15 residues. CDR1 and CDR2 (germline): SNHLY, FYNNEI. The V end was cut by 3 bases, the J end by 0 bases, with 9 bases between. The CDR3 sequence is CASSDRVISGNTIYF. The DNA of the CDR3 is TGTGCCAGCAGTGACAGGGTCATCTCTGGAAACACCATATATTTT.

This clone was counted only a few times. The chain couples TRBV2 to TRBJ2-3; the D is unclear. Trimming removed 7 bases at V and 6 bases at J, with 20 bases between. Per germline, CDR1 SNHLY and CDR2 FYNNEI. The CDR3 has 15 amino acids. As DNA, the CDR3 is TGTGCCAGCAACCCCCTTGGCGGCCCTGGGGATACGCAGTATTTT. Protein product: CASNPLGGPGDTQYF. Full variable domain (outside the CDR3, taken from reference TRBV2 and TRBJ2-3): EPEVTQTPSHQVTQMGQEVILRCVPISNHLYFYWYRQILGQKVEFLVSFYNNEISEKSEIFDDQFSVERPDGSNFTLKIRSTKLEDSAMYFCASNPLGGPGDTQYFGPGTRLTVL.

The chain couples TRBV19 to TRBJ2-1; D is unclear. Between the trimmed V and J ends, which lost 5 bases and 3 bases, there was a span of 8 bases. Per the germline V gene, CDR1 is LNHDA and CDR2 is SQIVND (reference sequence). This CDR3 region has 13 residues. CDR3 region: CASSPRLYNEQFF. In nucleotides, the CDR3 is TGTGCCAGTAGTCCCAGACTCTACAATGAGCAGTTCTTC.

The chain is built from TRBV2 and TRBJ2-3; D unresolved. Germline V gene lookup returns CDR1 SNHLY and CDR2 FYNNEI. This CDR3 contains 14 residues. Trimming stripped 7 bases from V and 0 bases from J, with 11 bases between. CDR3 in amino acids: CASKAATSTDTQYF. The CDR3, as DNA: TGTGCCAGCAAGGCTGCGACTAGCACAGATACGCAGTATTTT. Together with reference TRBV2 and TRBJ2-3, the CDR3 gives the full variable domain: EPEVTQTPSHQVTQMGQEVILRCVPISNHLYFYWYRQILGQKVEFLVSFYNNEISEKSEIFDDQFSVERPDGSNFTLKIRSTKLEDSAMYFCASKAATSTDTQYFGPGTRLTVL.

This chain uses TRBV5-5 with TRBJ1-1; tentative D call: TRBD1 (6 bases). The CDR3 has 15 residues. Trimming pared 2 bases from V and 4 bases from J, leaving 15 bases between. Germline values: CDR1 SGHKS, CDR2 YYEKEE (reference sequence). The CDR3 DNA reads as TGTGCCAGCAGCTTTCAGGGAGGGGGTAGCACTGAAGCTTTCTTT. Encoded protein: CASSFQGGGSTEAFF.

The V gene is TRBV30, the J gene TRBJ1-1; TRBD1 matches 9 bases. The CDR3 is made up of 15 amino acids. Germline V CDR1 and CDR2: GTSNPN, SVGIG (reference sequence). V was pared by 3 bases and J by 0 bases, with 5 bases of the junction left unmatched. This chain's CDR3 is CAWSRGTGMNTEAFF. The CDR3, as DNA: TGTGCCTGGAGCCGAGGGACAGGGATGAACACTGAAGCTTTCTTT.

The V gene is TRBV12-5, the J gene TRBJ1-2; D gene unclear. Deletions cut 0 bases from V and 0 bases from J, with 17 bases between. CDR1 LGHNT and CDR2 FRNRAP come from the germline V gene. CDR3 length: 18 amino acids. CDR3 in DNA: TGTGCTAGTGGTTTGGTACGAGATTCAGGCCTTACTAACTATGGCTACACCTTC. The encoded protein is CASGLVRDSGLTNYGYTF. The complete variable domain, with remaining parts taken from reference TRBV12-5 and TRBJ1-2, reads DARVTQTPRHKVTEMGQEVTMRCQPILGHNTVFWYRQTMMQGLELLAYFRNRAPLDDSGMPKDRFSAEMPDATLATLKIQPSEPRDSAVYFCASGLVRDSGLTNYGYTFGSGTRLTVV.

CDR3 DNA: TGTGCCAGCAGTGACATGGACAGGGGGCGCTTTTTTGGTCCCGGGGAGCTGTTTTTT. Its translation is CASSDMDRGRFFGPGELFF. The gene calls are TRBV6-1 and TRBJ2-2, with 11 nucleotides matching TRBD1. CDR3 length: 19 residues. Germline CDR1 MNHNS, CDR2 SASEGT. V lost 3 bases, J lost 6 bases, and 15 bases stayed unmatched.

This chain connects TRBV2 to TRBJ1-1; 8 positions agree with TRBD1. Germline values: CDR1 SNHLY, CDR2 FYNNEI. Trimming removed 6 bases from V and 4 bases from J; junction bases left unmatched: 4. The CDR3 is 13 residues long. Written as DNA, the CDR3 is TGTGCCAGCAGCGGACAGGGAGGCACTGAAGCTTTCTTT. This gives the protein CASSGQGGTEAFF.

This clone was observed a handful of times. The gene calls are TRBV30 and TRBJ1-1; D uncertain. Trimming pared 8 bases from V and 10 bases from J, leaving 14 bases between. This CDR3 spans 10 amino acids. Germline V lookup: CDR1 GTSNPN, CDR2 SVGIG (reference sequence). CDR3 region: CAGGLTGAFF. CDR3 sequence (DNA): TGTGCCGGAGGATTGACCGGAGCTTTCTTT.

The V gene is TRBV30, the J gene TRBJ2-1; weak D call: TRBD2 (6 bases). The CDR3 loop spans 13 amino acids. Germline CDR1 reads GTSNPN; CDR2 reads SVGIG (reference sequence). V was clipped by 5 bases and J by 0 bases, with 8 bases between them. Here the CDR3 DNA reads TGTGCCTGGGGGGGGAGCTCCTACAATGAGCAGTTCTTC. Amino acid sequence: CAWGGSSYNEQFF.

This clone was observed once. The chain carries TRBV19 and TRBJ1-1; D might be TRBD1 (5 bases). V was shortened by 3 bases and J by 4 bases, with 12 bases between the two germline ends. This CDR3 is built from 14 residues. CDR1 and CDR2 (germline): LNHDA, SQIVND (reference sequence). The CDR3 sequence: CASSMYLGGTEAFF. The CDR3 DNA is TGTGCCAGTAGTATGTATTTGGGGGGCACTGAAGCTTTCTTT.

The chain is built from TRBV6-6 and TRBJ1-4; possible D gene TRBD1, 5 bases. Between the trimmed V and J ends, which lost 4 bases and 0 bases, there was a span of 9 bases. The CDR3 extends over 15 amino acids. The germline V gene encodes CDR1 MNHNY and CDR2 SVGAGI (reference sequence). The CDR3 DNA reads as TGTGCCAGCAGTTTCGGGGGTGCAACTAATGAAAAACTGTTTTTT. Its protein is CASSFGGATNEKLFF.

A few counts support this clone. This sample includes further DNA sequences coding for the same CDR3. The CDR3 DNA follows: TGTGCCAGCAGTTTCGACAGGGGCGGCACTGAAGCTTTCTTT. It is translated as CASSFDRGGTEAFF. The chain couples TRBV5-4 to TRBJ1-1, with TRBD1 identical over 8 bases. Germline trimming cut 5 bases from V and 4 bases from J; bases unmatched to any gene: 7. Germline-derived CDR1 and CDR2 are SGHNT and YYREEE (reference sequence). This CDR3 spans 14 amino acids.

In nucleotides, the CDR3 is TGTGCCAGCAGCCCCTCACTAGCGTACGAGCAGTACTTC. It translates to CASSPSLAYEQYF. V and J are TRBV7-9 and TRBJ2-7; 7 nucleotides line up with TRBD2. The V and J ends lost 5 bases and 4 bases, in that order; junction bases with no gene match: 5. There are 13 residues in the CDR3. CDR1 is SEHNR, CDR2 FQNEAQ, per germline (reference sequence).

The genes are TRBV28 and TRBJ1-2, with D perhaps TRBD1 (5 bases). From germline, CDR1 is MDHEN and CDR2 SYDVKM. Trimming took 2 bases from V and 3 from J, leaving 10 bases between them. The CDR3 is made up of 14 amino acids. CDR3 bases: TGTGCCAGCAGTTTAAGGGTGGGGGACTATGGCTACACCTTC. Translation gives CASSLRVGDYGYTF.

The rearrangement links TRBV5-1 to TRBJ1-4, with 7 bases matching TRBD1. The CDR3 spans 16 residues. CDR1 is SGHRS and CDR2 is YFSETQ in the germline V gene. Losses at the gene ends were 7 bases for V and 2 bases for J; bases not matched to a gene: 11. The CDR3 loop is CASRRDSSVTNEKLFF. DNA of the CDR3: TGCGCCAGCCGCCGGGACAGTTCGGTCACTAATGAAAAACTGTTTTTT.